Below, 5 T cell receptor beta chains from the same sample are listed, as sequenced in a study of radiotherapy plus CTLA-4 blockade in lung cancer. The method was immunoSEQ multiplex PCR; TCRdb's version includes in-frame clones alone and lacks a portion of them. The sample shows about 120,000 clones, approximately 84% of them seen only once. This sample comprised peripheral blood, obtained from a patient treated with radiotherapy plus ipilimumab. These receptors all come from a human donor with non-small cell lung cancer who had a partial response to radiotherapy plus ipilimumab.

This clone has just a few counts. The rearrangement uses TRBV5-4 and TRBJ2-3; D is uncertain. The CDR3 is 12 residues long. The germline V gene encodes CDR1 SGHNT and CDR2 YYREEE (reference sequence). The ends were cut back, 3 bases at V and 6 bases at J, with 8 bases in the middle. CDR3 nucleotide sequence: TGTGCCAGCAGCTCCCTTTTGGATACGCAGTATTTT. This encodes CASSSLLDTQYF.

With respect to this clone: The identical CDR3 is also encoded by other nucleotide sequences in the sample. This chain connects TRBV6-1 to TRBJ1-1; 9 bases line up with TRBD1. Looked up from germline, CDR1 is MNHNS and CDR2 is SASEGT. The CDR3 spans 14 residues. V dropped 4 bases and J dropped 4; count of bases not matched to a gene: 4. CDR3 amino acids: CASSGGTGSTEAFF. The CDR3 coding sequence is TGTGCCAGCAGTGGGGGGACAGGGAGCACTGAAGCTTTCTTT.

The CDR3 here is CASSFDQGTDTQYF. In DNA, the CDR3 is TGTGCCAGCAGCTTTGATCAGGGAACAGATACGCAGTATTTT. The chain employs TRBV7-2 and TRBJ2-3; D perhaps matches TRBD1 (5 bases). Trimming took off 3 bases at V and 3 bases at J, with 10 bases between the two ends. The germline V gene has CDR1 SGHTA and CDR2 FQGNSA. This CDR3 spans 14 amino acids.

CDR3 region: CAIRQGAGNTIYF. CDR3 sequence (DNA): TGTGCCATCAGACAGGGGGCTGGAAACACCATATATTTT. The chain uses TRBV10-3 and TRBJ1-3; TRBD1 matches at 8 bases. The junction had 0 bases not matched to a gene; V was cut back by 6 bases and J by 2 bases. The CDR3 spans 13 residues. Germline loops: CDR1 ENHRY, CDR2 SYGVKD.

This clone was seen once. The chain carries TRBV27 and TRBJ1-5, with D perhaps TRBD1 (5 bases). This CDR3 is built from 15 residues. Trimming stripped 7 bases from V and 4 bases from J, with 17 bases between. Germline CDR1 and CDR2: MNHEY and SMNVEV (reference sequence). CDR3 region: CASIPGRGTNQPQHF. The CDR3 nucleotides read TGTGCCAGCATCCCAGGGCGGGGGACGAATCAGCCCCAGCATTTT.